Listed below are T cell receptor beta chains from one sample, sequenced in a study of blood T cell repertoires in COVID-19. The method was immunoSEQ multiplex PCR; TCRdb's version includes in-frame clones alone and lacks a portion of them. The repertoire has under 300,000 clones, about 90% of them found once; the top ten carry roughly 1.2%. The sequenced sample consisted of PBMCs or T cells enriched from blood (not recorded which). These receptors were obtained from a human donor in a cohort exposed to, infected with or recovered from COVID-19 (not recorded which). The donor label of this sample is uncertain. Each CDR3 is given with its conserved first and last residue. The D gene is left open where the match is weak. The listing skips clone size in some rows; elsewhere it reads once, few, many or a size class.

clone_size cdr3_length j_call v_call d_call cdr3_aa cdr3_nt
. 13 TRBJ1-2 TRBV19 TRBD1 CASSQGTGDGYTF TGTGCCAGTAGTCAAGGGACAGGCGATGGCTACACCTTC
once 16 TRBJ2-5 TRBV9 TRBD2 CASSLRLAGGQETQYF TGTGCCAGCAGCTTGAGACTAGCGGGGGGGCAAGAGACCCAGTACTTC
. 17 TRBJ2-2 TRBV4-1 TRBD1 CASSQGRQGSLPGELFF TGCGCCAGCAGCCAAGGCCGACAGGGGTCCCTCCCCGGGGAGCTGTTTTTT
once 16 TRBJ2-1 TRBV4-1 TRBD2 CASSQAGGAIRNEQFF TGCGCCAGCAGCCAAGCCGGGGGGGCCATTCGTAATGAGCAGTTCTTC
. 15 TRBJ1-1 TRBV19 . CASSISGHGNTEAFF TGTGCCAGTAGTATCTCGGGACACGGGAACACTGAAGCTTTCTTT
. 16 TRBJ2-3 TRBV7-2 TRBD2 CASSPGTSGIGGTQYF TGTGCCAGCAGCCCGGGGACTAGCGGGATAGGAGGTACGCAGTATTTT
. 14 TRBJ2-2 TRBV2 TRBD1 CASRADRGPGELFF TGTGCCAGCAGGGCCGACAGGGGCCCCGGGGAGCTGTTTTTT
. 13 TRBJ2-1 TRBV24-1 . CATSDGHHNEQFF TGTGCCACCAGTGACGGACATCACAATGAGCAGTTCTTC
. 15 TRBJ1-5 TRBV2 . CASGTRGGSNQPQHF TGTGCCAGCGGGACTCGAGGTGGTAGCAATCAGCCCCAGCATTTT
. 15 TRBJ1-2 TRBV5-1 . CASSLRGDNNYGYTF TGCGCCAGCAGCTTGAGAGGGGACAATAACTATGGCTACACCTTC
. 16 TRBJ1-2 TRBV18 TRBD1 CASSPLSGDRGISDTF TGTGCCAGCTCACCTTTATCGGGGGACAGGGGGATATCGGACACCTTC
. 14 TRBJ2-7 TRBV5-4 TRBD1 CASSYRGSSYEQYF TGTGCCAGCAGCTACAGGGGGTCCTCCTACGAGCAGTACTTC
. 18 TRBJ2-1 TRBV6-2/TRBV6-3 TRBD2 CASSYTSGGISSYNEQFF TGTGCCAGCAGTTACACTAGCGGGGGGATCAGCTCCTACAATGAGCAGTTCTTC
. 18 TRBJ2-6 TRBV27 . CASSFSRINPSGANVLTF TGTGCCAGCAGTTTTTCCAGAATAAATCCCTCTGGGGCCAACGTCCTGACTTTC
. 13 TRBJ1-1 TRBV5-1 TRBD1 CASSLGGQGEAFF TGCGCCAGCAGCTTGGGGGGACAGGGTGAAGCTTTCTTT
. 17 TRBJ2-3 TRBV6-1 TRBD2 CASSAQTGGAVTDTQYF TGTGCCAGCAGTGCCCAGACGGGGGGGGCCGTCACAGATACGCAGTATTTT
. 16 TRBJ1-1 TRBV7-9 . CASSPDGRGGSTEAFF TGTGCCAGCAGCCCGGACGGGAGGGGAGGAAGCACTGAAGCTTTCTTT
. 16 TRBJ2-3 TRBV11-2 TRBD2 CASSFHSARGTDTQYF TGTGCCAGCAGCTTCCATAGCGCGCGGGGGACAGATACGCAGTATTTT
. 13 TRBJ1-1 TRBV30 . CAWSGGVWTEAFF TGTGCCTGGAGTGGGGGGGTTTGGACTGAAGCTTTCTTT
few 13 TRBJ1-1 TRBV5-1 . CASSLGGDTEAFF TGCGCCAGCAGCTTAGGGGGAGACACTGAAGCTTTCTTT
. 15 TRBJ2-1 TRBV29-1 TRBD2 CSVATSGAMNNEQFF TGCAGCGTGGCGACTAGCGGGGCTATGAACAATGAGCAGTTCTTC
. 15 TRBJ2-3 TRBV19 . CASSMGRTYTDTQYF TGTGCCAGTAGCATGGGCCGTACTTACACAGATACGCAGTATTTT
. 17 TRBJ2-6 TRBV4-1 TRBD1 CASGRGGASSGANVLTF TGCGCCAGCGGCCGAGGGGGCGCTAGCTCTGGGGCCAACGTCCTGACTTTC
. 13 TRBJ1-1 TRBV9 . CASSFTGNTEAFF TGTGCCAGCAGCTTTACAGGGAACACTGAAGCTTTCTTT
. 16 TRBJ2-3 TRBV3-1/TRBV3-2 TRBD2 CASSHGSGGYTHTQYF TGTGCCAGCAGCCACGGCAGCGGGGGGTACACACATACGCAGTATTTT
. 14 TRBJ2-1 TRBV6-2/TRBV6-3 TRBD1 CASSFSQGANEQFF TGTGCCAGCAGTTTCTCACAGGGGGCCAATGAGCAGTTCTTC
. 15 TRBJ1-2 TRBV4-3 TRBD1 CASSQEVDRAGGYTF TGCGCCAGCAGCCAAGAGGTGGACAGGGCGGGGGGCTACACCTTC
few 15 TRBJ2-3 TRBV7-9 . CASSINSPNTDTQYF TGTGCCAGCAGCATTAACAGCCCCAACACAGATACGCAGTATTTT
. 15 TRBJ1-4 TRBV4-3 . CASSHQWGVNEKLFF TGCGCCAGCAGCCATCAATGGGGCGTTAATGAAAAACTGTTTTTT
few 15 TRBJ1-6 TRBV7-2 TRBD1 CASSVQGAEISPLHF TGTGCCAGCAGCGTACAGGGGGCTGAGATTTCACCCCTCCACTTT
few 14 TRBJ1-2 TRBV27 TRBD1 CARPVGTGNYGYTF TGTGCCAGACCGGTCGGGACAGGGAACTATGGCTACACCTTC
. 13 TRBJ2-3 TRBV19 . CASRQGSTDTQYF TGTGCCAGTAGACAGGGCAGCACAGATACGCAGTATTTT
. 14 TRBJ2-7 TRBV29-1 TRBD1 CSVEYAGQEYEQYF TGCAGCGTTGAATATGCGGGACAGGAATACGAGCAGTACTTC
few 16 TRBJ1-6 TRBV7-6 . CASSIRPDSDNSPLHF TGTGCCAGCAGCATCCGACCGGACTCGGATAATTCACCCCTCCACTTT
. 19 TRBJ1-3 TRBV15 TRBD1 CATSRAQGIRSTSGNTIYF TGTGCCACCAGCAGAGCACAGGGGATCAGGTCGACCTCTGGAAACACCATATATTTT
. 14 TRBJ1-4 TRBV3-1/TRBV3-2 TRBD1 CASSPQGGNEKLFF TGTGCCAGCAGCCCCCAGGGGGGAAATGAAAAACTGTTTTTT
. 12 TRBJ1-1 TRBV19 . CASSIGVVEAFF TGTGCCAGTAGTATAGGAGTGGTAGAAGCTTTCTTT
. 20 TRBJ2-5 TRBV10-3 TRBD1 CAISAPGDRVSRGRQETQYF TGTGCCATCAGTGCACCCGGGGACAGGGTTAGCCGGGGCCGGCAAGAGACCCAGTACTTC
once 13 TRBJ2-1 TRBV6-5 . CASSPERYNEQFF TGTGCCAGCAGTCCGGAGCGATACAATGAGCAGTTCTTC
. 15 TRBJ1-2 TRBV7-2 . CASSLATVNDDGYTF TGTGCCAGCAGCTTAGCGACAGTCAACGACGATGGCTACACCTTC